A selection of T cell receptor beta chains follows, all from one sample in a study of blood T cell repertoires in COVID-19. Profiling relied on immunoSEQ multiplex PCR, and the TCRdb table lists in-frame clones only, not all of them. The sample has around 44,000 clones; 81% are singletons. Sequencing input: peripheral blood. The receptor source for this set is a middle-aged man with active or convalescent COVID-19. Both conserved end residues are part of each CDR3. Fields, in order: V gene, J gene, clone size, D gene, CDR3 DNA, CDR3 protein. D genes are given only for firm matches. Only part of the rows carry a size: once, few, many, or a class if the clone is expanded.

v_call: TRBV7-9; j_call: TRBJ1-5; clone_size: -; d_call: -; cdr3_nt: TGTGCCAGCAGCCCCCAAAGGACAGTCAAAAATCAGCCCCAGCATTTT; cdr3_aa: CASSPQRTVKNQPQHF
v_call: TRBV27; j_call: TRBJ2-7; clone_size: -; d_call: TRBD1; cdr3_nt: TGTGCCAGCAGCCCGGGACAGAGAGGGCTCGAGCAGTACTTC; cdr3_aa: CASSPGQRGLEQYF
v_call: TRBV19; j_call: TRBJ2-3; clone_size: once; d_call: TRBD2; cdr3_nt: TGTGCCAGTAGTATATACGTACTAGCGGCAGATACGCAGTATTTT; cdr3_aa: CASSIYVLAADTQYF
v_call: TRBV5-5; j_call: TRBJ1-2; clone_size: -; d_call: TRBD1; cdr3_nt: TGTGCCAGCAGTCCCCTGGGACAGATTAACTATGGCTACACCTTC; cdr3_aa: CASSPLGQINYGYTF
v_call: TRBV5-1; j_call: TRBJ2-3; clone_size: few; d_call: TRBD2; cdr3_nt: TGCGCCAGCAGCTTAGCGGGAGGTCCCACAGATACGCAGTATTTT; cdr3_aa: CASSLAGGPTDTQYF
v_call: TRBV21-1; j_call: TRBJ2-5; clone_size: -; d_call: -; cdr3_nt: TGTGCCAGGGAATCAGGGTACGGAGAGACCCAGTACTTC; cdr3_aa: CARESGYGETQYF
v_call: TRBV7-2; j_call: TRBJ2-1; clone_size: -; d_call: -; cdr3_nt: TGTGCCAGCAGTCGACGACGGGGATATGAGCAGTTCTTC; cdr3_aa: CASSRRRGYEQFF
v_call: TRBV5-1; j_call: TRBJ1-2; clone_size: -; d_call: -; cdr3_nt: TGCGCCAGCAGCTTGGACACCGACTATGGCTACACCTTC; cdr3_aa: CASSLDTDYGYTF
v_call: TRBV20-1; j_call: TRBJ1-1; clone_size: -; d_call: -; cdr3_nt: TGCAGTGCTAGTTGGGGGACACTGAACACTGAAGCTTTCTTT; cdr3_aa: CSASWGTLNTEAFF
v_call: TRBV3-1/TRBV3-2; j_call: TRBJ2-7; clone_size: -; d_call: -; cdr3_nt: TGTGCCAGCAGCCAAGGGAGCCCCCCCTACGAGCAGTACTTC; cdr3_aa: CASSQGSPPYEQYF
v_call: TRBV30; j_call: TRBJ1-2; clone_size: once; d_call: -; cdr3_nt: TGTGCCTGGAGTGTACACTGGAGCTATGGCTACACCTTC; cdr3_aa: CAWSVHWSYGYTF
v_call: TRBV6-4; j_call: TRBJ1-2; clone_size: -; d_call: TRBD1; cdr3_nt: TGTGCCAGCAGCAGTACCGGGACAGGGCTTGGCTACACCTTC; cdr3_aa: CASSSTGTGLGYTF
v_call: TRBV11-1; j_call: TRBJ1-1; clone_size: -; d_call: TRBD1; cdr3_nt: TGTGCCAGCAGCTTAGTCCCAGGGGGCTTTAACACTGAAGCTTTCTTT; cdr3_aa: CASSLVPGGFNTEAFF
v_call: TRBV5-6; j_call: TRBJ1-2; clone_size: -; d_call: TRBD1; cdr3_nt: TGTGCCAGCAGCTTGGGGGACAGGGAAAACTATGGCTACACCTTC; cdr3_aa: CASSLGDRENYGYTF
v_call: TRBV3-1/TRBV3-2; j_call: TRBJ2-7; clone_size: -; d_call: TRBD2; cdr3_nt: TGTGCCAGCAGCCTACGACTAGCGGGAGGCTTCAACGAGCAGTACTTC; cdr3_aa: CASSLRLAGGFNEQYF
v_call: TRBV19; j_call: TRBJ2-3; clone_size: -; d_call: TRBD2; cdr3_nt: TGTGCCAGTAGTATGGGAAAGCGGGAGAGCACAGATACGCAGTATTTT; cdr3_aa: CASSMGKRESTDTQYF
v_call: TRBV30; j_call: TRBJ1-1; clone_size: -; d_call: TRBD1; cdr3_nt: TGTGCCTGGAGAGGACAGGGTACCTACACTGAAGCTTTCTTT; cdr3_aa: CAWRGQGTYTEAFF
v_call: TRBV7-2; j_call: TRBJ1-1; clone_size: once; d_call: -; cdr3_nt: TGTGCCAGCAGCTCCGCCAGGGACACTGAAGCTTTCTTT; cdr3_aa: CASSSARDTEAFF
v_call: TRBV2; j_call: TRBJ2-7; clone_size: -; d_call: -; cdr3_nt: TGTGCCAGCAGTGAAGTAGCAGACCAGTACTTC; cdr3_aa: CASSEVADQYF
v_call: TRBV19; j_call: TRBJ1-3; clone_size: few; d_call: -; cdr3_nt: TGTGCCAGTAGTACGGGTTCAGCAATCTCTGGAAACACCATATATTTT; cdr3_aa: CASSTGSAISGNTIYF
v_call: TRBV11-2; j_call: TRBJ1-1; clone_size: -; d_call: -; cdr3_nt: TGTGCCAGCAGCTCCGTTATCGGCACTGAAGCTTTCTTT; cdr3_aa: CASSSVIGTEAFF
v_call: TRBV10-2; j_call: TRBJ2-1; clone_size: -; d_call: TRBD2; cdr3_nt: TGCGCCAGCTCTAGCGGGCTTCACCGCAATGAGCAGTTCTTC; cdr3_aa: CASSSGLHRNEQFF
v_call: TRBV5-1; j_call: TRBJ2-2; clone_size: few; d_call: TRBD2; cdr3_nt: TGCGCCAGCAGCTACGAAGATGGGACTAGCGGGAGGAGGACCGGGGAGCTGTTTTTT; cdr3_aa: CASSYEDGTSGRRTGELFF
v_call: TRBV19; j_call: TRBJ1-4; clone_size: -; d_call: -; cdr3_nt: TGTGCCAGTAGTGAAAAAGGGGGTAGACTGTTTTTT; cdr3_aa: CASSEKGGRLFF
v_call: TRBV5-1; j_call: TRBJ2-2; clone_size: -; d_call: -; cdr3_nt: TGCGCCAGCAGCTTGGGGCAGAACACCGGGGAGCTGTTTTTT; cdr3_aa: CASSLGQNTGELFF
v_call: TRBV11-2; j_call: TRBJ1-3; clone_size: once; d_call: -; cdr3_nt: TGTGCCAGCAGCGCAGGACTTTCCCGCTCTGGAAACACCATATATTTT; cdr3_aa: CASSAGLSRSGNTIYF
v_call: TRBV5-4; j_call: TRBJ2-7; clone_size: -; d_call: TRBD2; cdr3_nt: TGTGCCAGCAGCCCACTAGCGGGAGCGACCGACGAGCAGTACTTC; cdr3_aa: CASSPLAGATDEQYF
v_call: TRBV6-6; j_call: TRBJ2-7; clone_size: -; d_call: -; cdr3_nt: TGTGCCAGCAGTCACCAAAAGGGGAAAGGGGGAGGGGGTGAGCAGTACTTC; cdr3_aa: CASSHQKGKGGGGEQYF
v_call: TRBV7-2; j_call: TRBJ2-7; clone_size: -; d_call: TRBD2; cdr3_nt: TGTGCCAGCAGCTTAAGGAGGTCGGGAGGTGACGAGCAGTACTTC; cdr3_aa: CASSLRRSGGDEQYF
v_call: TRBV23-1; j_call: TRBJ1-2; clone_size: -; d_call: TRBD1; cdr3_nt: TGCGCCAGCAGTCACCCCCACCGAGACAGGGCGCGACCCTTC; cdr3_aa: CASSHPHRDRARPF
v_call: TRBV28; j_call: TRBJ1-5; clone_size: -; d_call: -; cdr3_nt: TGTGCCAGCAGTTTCCAGGGCGAATCGGCCCAGCATTTT; cdr3_aa: CASSFQGESAQHF